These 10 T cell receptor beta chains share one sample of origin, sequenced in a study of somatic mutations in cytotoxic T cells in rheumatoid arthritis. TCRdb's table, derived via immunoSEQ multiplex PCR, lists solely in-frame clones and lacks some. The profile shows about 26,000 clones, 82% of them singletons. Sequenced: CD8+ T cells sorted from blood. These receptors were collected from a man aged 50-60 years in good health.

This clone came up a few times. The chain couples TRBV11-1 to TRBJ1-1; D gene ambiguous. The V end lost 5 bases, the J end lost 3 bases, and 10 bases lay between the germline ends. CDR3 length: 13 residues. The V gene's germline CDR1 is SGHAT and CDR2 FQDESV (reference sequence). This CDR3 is CASSPWTDTEAFF. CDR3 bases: TGTGCCAGCAGCCCATGGACCGACACTGAAGCTTTCTTT.

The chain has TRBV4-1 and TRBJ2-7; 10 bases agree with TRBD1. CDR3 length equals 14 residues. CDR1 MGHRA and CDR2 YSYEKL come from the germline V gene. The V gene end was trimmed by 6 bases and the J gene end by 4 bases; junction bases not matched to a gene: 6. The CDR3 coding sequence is TGCGCCAGCAGTCCGGGACAGGGGTCGTACGAGCAGTACTTC. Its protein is CASSPGQGSYEQYF.

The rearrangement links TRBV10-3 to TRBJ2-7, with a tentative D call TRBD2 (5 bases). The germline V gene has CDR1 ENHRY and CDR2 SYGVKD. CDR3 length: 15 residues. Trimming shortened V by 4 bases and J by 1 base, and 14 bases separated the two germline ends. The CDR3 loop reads CAISAPTPGSYEQYF. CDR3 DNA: TGTGCCATCAGTGCACCGACTCCGGGGTCCTACGAGCAGTACTTC.

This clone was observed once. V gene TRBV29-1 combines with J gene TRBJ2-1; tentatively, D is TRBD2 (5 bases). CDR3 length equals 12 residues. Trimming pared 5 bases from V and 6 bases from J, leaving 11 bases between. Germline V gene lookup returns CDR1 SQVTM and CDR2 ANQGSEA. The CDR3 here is CSVFGVLNEQFF. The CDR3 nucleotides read TGCAGCGTTTTCGGGGTCCTCAATGAGCAGTTCTTC.

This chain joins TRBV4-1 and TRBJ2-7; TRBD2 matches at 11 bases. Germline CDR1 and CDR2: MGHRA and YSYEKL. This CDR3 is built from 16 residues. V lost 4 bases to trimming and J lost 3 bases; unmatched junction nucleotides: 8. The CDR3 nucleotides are TGCGCCAGCAGCCCCCGACTAGCGGGAACCTTCTACGAGCAGTACTTC. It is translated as CASSPRLAGTFYEQYF.

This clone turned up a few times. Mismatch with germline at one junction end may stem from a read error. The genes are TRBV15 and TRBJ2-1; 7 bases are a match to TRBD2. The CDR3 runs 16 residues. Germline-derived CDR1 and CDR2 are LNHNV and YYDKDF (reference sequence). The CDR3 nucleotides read TGTGCCACCAGCCGAGAGTCCTCGGGAGGAGGCGATGAGCAGTTCTTC. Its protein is CATSRESSGGGDEQFF.

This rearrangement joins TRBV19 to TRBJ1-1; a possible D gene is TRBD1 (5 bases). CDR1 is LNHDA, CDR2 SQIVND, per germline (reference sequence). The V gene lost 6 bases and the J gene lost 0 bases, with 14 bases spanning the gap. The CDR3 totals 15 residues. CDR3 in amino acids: CASSPAAGLNTEAFF. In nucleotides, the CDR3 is TGTGCCAGTAGCCCCGCAGCAGGGTTGAACACTGAAGCTTTCTTT.

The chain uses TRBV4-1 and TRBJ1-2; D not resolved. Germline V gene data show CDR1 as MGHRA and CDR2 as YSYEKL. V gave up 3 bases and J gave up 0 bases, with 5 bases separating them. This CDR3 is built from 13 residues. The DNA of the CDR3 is TGCGCCAGCAGCCATGGAACTAACTATGGCTACACCTTC. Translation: CASSHGTNYGYTF.

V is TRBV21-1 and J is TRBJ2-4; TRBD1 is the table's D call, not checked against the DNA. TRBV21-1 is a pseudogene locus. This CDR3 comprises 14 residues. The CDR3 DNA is TGTGCCAGCAGTAGGGACAGGGAGGGTAACATTCAGTACTTC. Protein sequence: CASSRDREGNIQYF.

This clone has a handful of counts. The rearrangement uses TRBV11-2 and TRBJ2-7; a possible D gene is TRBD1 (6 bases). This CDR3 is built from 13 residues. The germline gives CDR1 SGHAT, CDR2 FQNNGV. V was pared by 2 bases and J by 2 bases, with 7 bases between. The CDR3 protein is CASSLTGTYEQYF. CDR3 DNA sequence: TGTGCCAGCAGCTTAACAGGGACCTACGAGCAGTACTTC. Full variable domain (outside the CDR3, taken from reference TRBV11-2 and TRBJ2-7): EAGVAQSPRYKIIEKRQSVAFWCNPISGHATLYWYQQILGQGPKLLIQFQNNGVVDDSQLPKDRFSAERLKGVDSTLKIQPAKLEDSAVYLCASSLTGTYEQYFGPGTRLTVT.